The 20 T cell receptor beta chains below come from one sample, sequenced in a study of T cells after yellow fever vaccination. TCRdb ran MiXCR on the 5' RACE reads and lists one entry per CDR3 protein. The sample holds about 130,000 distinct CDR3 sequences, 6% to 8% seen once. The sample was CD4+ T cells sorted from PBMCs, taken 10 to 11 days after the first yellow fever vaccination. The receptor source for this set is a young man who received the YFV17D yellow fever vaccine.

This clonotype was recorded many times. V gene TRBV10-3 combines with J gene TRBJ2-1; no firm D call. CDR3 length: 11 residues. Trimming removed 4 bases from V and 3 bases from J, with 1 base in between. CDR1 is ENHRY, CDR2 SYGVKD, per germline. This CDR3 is CAISGYNEQFF. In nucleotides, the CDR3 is TGTGCCATCAGTGGCTACAATGAGCAGTTCTTC.

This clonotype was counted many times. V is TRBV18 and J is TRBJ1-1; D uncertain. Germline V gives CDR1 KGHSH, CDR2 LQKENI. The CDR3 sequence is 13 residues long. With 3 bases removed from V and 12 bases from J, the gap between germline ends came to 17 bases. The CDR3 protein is CASSPRPVESTFF. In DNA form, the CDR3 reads TGTGCCAGCTCACCCCGGCCGGTCGAGTCAACTTTCTTT.

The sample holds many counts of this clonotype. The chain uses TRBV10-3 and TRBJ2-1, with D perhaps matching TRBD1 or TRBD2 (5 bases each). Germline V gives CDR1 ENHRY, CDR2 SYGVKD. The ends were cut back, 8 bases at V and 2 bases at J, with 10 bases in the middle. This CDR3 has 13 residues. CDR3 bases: TGTGCCATCTTTTGGGGGACCTACAATGAGCAGTTCTTC. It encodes CAIFWGTYNEQFF.

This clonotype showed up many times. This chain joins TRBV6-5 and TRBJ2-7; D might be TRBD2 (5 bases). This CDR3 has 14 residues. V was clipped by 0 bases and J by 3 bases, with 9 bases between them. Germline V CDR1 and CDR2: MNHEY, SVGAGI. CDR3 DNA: TGTGCCAGCAGTTACTCGCCAGGAGGCTACGAGCAGTACTTC. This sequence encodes CASSYSPGGYEQYF.

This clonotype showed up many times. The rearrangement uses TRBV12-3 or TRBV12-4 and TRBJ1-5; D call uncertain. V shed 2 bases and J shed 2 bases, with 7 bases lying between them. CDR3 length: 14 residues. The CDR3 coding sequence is TGTGCCAGCAGTTTAATGGATCGCAATCAGCCCCAGCATTTT. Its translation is CASSLMDRNQPQHF.

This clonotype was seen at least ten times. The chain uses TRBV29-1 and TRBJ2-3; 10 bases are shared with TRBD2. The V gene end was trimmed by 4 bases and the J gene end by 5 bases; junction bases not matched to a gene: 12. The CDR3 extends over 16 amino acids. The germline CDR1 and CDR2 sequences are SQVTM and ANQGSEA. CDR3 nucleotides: TGCAGCGTTGCTGGAACTAGCGGGGACCGACGAGATACGCAGTATTTT. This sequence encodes CSVAGTSGDRRDTQYF.

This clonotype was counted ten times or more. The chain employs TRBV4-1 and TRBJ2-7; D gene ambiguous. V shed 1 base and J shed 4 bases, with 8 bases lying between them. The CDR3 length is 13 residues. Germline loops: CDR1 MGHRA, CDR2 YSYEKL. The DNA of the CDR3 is TGCGCCAGCAGCCAAGGTCCCGGTTACGAGCAGTACGTC. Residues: CASSQGPGYEQYV.

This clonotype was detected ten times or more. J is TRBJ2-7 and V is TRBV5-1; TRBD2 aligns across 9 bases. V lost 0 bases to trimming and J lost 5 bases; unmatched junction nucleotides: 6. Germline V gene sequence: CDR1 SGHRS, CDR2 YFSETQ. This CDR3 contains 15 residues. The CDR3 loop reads CASSLGLAGINEQYF. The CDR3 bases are TGCGCCAGCAGCTTGGGGCTAGCGGGGATCAACGAGCAGTACTTC.

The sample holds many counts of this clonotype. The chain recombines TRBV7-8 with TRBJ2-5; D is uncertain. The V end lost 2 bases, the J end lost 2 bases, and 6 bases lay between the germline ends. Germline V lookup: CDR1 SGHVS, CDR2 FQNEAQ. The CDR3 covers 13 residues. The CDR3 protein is CASSLTRQETQYF. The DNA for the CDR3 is TGTGCCAGCAGCTTAACCAGGCAAGAGACCCAGTACTTC.

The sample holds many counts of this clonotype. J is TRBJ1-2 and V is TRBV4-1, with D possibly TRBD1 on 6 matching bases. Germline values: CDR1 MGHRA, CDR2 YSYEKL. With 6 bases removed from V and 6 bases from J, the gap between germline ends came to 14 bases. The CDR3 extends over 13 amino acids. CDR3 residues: CASRLPGAHGYTF. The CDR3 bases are TGCGCCAGCAGACTCCCGGGGGCTCATGGCTACACCTTC.

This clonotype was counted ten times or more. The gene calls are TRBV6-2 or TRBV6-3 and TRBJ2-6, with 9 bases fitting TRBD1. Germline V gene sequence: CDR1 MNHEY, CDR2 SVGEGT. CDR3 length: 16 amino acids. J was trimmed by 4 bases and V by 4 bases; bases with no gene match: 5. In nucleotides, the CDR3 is TGTGCCAGCAGTTCCGGGACAGGGACCGGGGCCAACGTCCTGACTTTC. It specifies CASSSGTGTGANVLTF.

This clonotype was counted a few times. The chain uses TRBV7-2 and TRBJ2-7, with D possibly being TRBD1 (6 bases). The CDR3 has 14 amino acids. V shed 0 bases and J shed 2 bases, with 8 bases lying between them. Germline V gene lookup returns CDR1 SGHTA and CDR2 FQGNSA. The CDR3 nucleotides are TGTGCCAGCAGCTTAGCTGGGGGCGCCTACGAGCAGTACGTC. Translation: CASSLAGGAYEQYV.

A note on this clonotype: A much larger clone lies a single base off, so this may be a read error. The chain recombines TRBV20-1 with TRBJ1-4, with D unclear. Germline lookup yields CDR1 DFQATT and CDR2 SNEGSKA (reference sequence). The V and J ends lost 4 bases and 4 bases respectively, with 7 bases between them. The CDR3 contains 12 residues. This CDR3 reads CSAITFNEKLFF. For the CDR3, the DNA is TGCAGTGCTATAACGTTTAATGAAAAACTGTTTTTT.

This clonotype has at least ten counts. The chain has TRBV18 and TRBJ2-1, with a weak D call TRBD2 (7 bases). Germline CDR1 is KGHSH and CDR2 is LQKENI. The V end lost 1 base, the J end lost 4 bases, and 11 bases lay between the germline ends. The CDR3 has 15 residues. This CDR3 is CASSPQGGPYNEQFF. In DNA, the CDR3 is TGTGCCAGCTCACCACAGGGGGGGCCTTACAATGAGCAGTTCTTC. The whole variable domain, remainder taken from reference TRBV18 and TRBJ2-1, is NAGVMQNPRHLVRRRGQEARLRCSPMKGHSHVYWYRQLPEEGLKFMVYLQKENIIDESGMPKERFSAEFPKEGPSILRIQQVVRGDSAAYFCASSPQGGPYNEQFFGPGTRLTVL.

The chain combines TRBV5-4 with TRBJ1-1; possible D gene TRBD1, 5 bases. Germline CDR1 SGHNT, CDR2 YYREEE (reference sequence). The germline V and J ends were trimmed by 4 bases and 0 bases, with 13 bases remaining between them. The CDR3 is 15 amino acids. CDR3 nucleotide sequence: TGTGCCAGCAGCCCCGGGGGGACCCTGAACACTGAAGCTTTCTTT. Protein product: CASSPGGTLNTEAFF. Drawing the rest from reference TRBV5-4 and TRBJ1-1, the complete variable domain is ETGVTQSPTHLIKTRGQQVTLRCSSQSGHNTVSWYQQALGQGPQFIFQYYREEENGRGNFPPRFSGLQFPNYSSELNVNALELDDSALYLCASSPGGTLNTEAFFGQGTRLTVV.

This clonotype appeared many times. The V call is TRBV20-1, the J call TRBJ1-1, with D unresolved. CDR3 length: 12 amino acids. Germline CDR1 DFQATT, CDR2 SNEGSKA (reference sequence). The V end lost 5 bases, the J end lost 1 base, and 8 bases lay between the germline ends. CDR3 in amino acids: CSALGENTEAFF. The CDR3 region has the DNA TGCAGTGCTCTCGGGGAGAACACTGAAGCTTTCTTT.

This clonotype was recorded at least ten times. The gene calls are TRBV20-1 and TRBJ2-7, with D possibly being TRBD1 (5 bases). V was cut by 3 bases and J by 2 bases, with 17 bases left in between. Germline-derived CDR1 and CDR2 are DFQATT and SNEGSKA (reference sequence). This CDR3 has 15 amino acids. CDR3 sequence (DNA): TGCAGTGCTAGTAGATTCTCCGACAGAACCTACGAGCAGTACTTC. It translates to CSASRFSDRTYEQYF.

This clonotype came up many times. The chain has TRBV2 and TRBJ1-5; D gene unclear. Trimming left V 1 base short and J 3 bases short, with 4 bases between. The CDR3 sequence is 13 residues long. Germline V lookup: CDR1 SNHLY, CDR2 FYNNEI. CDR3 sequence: CASSEGINQPQHF. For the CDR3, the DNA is TGTGCCAGCAGTGAAGGAATCAATCAGCCCCAGCATTTT.

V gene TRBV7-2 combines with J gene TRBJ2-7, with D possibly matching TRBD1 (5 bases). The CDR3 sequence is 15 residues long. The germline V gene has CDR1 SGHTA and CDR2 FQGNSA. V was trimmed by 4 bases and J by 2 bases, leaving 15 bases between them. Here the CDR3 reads CASSSGPGYTYEQYF. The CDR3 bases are TGTGCCAGCAGCTCCGGCCCAGGGTATACCTACGAGCAGTACTTC.

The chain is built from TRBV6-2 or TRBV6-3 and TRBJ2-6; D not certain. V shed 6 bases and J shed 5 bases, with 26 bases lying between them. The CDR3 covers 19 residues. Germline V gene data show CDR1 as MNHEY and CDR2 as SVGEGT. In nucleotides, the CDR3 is TGTGCCAGCAGAACCCCGCCCTTCAGATTAAAGTCTAGGGCCAACGTCCTGACTTTC. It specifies CASRTPPFRLKSRANVLTF.